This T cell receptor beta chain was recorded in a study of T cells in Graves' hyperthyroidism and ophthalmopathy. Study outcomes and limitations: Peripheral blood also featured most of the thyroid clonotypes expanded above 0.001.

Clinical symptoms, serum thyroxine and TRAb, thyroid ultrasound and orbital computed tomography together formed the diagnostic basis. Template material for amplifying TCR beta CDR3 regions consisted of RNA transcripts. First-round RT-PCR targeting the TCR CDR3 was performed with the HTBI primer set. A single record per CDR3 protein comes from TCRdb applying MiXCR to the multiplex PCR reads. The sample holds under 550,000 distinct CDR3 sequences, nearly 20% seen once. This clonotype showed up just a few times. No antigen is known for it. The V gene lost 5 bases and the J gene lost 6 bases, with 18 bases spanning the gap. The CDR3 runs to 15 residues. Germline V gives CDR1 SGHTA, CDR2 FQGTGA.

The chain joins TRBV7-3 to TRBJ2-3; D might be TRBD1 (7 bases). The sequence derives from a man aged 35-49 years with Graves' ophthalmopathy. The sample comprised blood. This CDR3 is CASSPAGGLRDTQYF. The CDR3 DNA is TGTGCCAGCAGCCCGGCAGGGGGACTGAGGGATACGCAGTATTTT.